The clone carrying this TCR beta chain was found a few times. Its cognate antigen is unknown. TCRdb itself ran the reads through MiXCR, one entry per CDR3 protein. The sample includes 95,000 to 120,000 distinct CDR3 sequences, more than 30% of them seen just once. This sample is drawn from a study of T cell repertoires in cytomegalovirus infection. Trimming at V came to 6 bases and at J to 5 bases, leaving 8 bases not matched to a gene. Per the germline V gene, CDR1 is MNHEY and CDR2 is SVGEGT. The CDR3 totals 14 residues. This TCR was sampled from a human donor in good health (CMV status not recorded). Some clones in this sample may be carry-over from other donors' samples. The material was CD8+ T cells from cultured PBMCs, obtained from culture after CMV antigen stimulation. The chain links TRBV6-2 or TRBV6-3 to TRBJ2-7; 9 positions agree with TRBD2. The CDR3 region is CASSRLAGTNEQYF. In DNA form, the CDR3 reads TGTGCCAGCAGCCGGCTAGCGGGGACCAACGAGCAGTACTTC.